A single sample is the source of the 20 T cell receptor beta chains below, sequenced in a study of cytomegalovirus exposure and HLA in healthy donors. PCR primers comprised 60 Vbeta and 13 Jbeta primers. The protocol was immunoSEQ multiplex PCR, while the TCRdb copy is restricted to in-frame clones and leaves out a portion. The top ten clones hold 0.65% to 0.95% of a sample with 180,000 or so clones, 76% of them seen once. Sequencing used PBMCs. The receptors originated from a female donor in good health and CMV-seronegative.

The CDR3 here is CASSRGWDSPLHF. The CDR3 nucleotides are TGTGCCAGCAGTCGGGGGTGGGATTCACCCCTCCACTTT. The rearrangement links TRBV25-1 to TRBJ1-6; D perhaps matches TRBD1 (5 bases). The germline gives CDR1 MGHDK, CDR2 SYGVNS. V lost 5 bases, J lost 8 bases, and 10 bases lay in between. The CDR3 has 13 residues.

V and J are TRBV9 and TRBJ2-1; 13 bases are a match to TRBD2. Unmatched junction bases numbered 4, after V lost 3 bases and J lost 7 bases. This CDR3 contains 15 residues. The V gene's germline CDR1 is SGDLS and CDR2 YYNGEE. The CDR3 sequence: CASSGRLAGGNEQFF. The CDR3 bases are TGTGCCAGCAGCGGAAGACTAGCGGGAGGAAATGAGCAGTTCTTC.

This clone was found once. The chain recombines TRBV5-1 with TRBJ1-1; TRBD1 might be the D (5 bases). The germline V gene encodes CDR1 SGHRS and CDR2 YFSETQ. This CDR3 comprises 14 residues. V shed 0 bases and J shed 0 bases, with 6 bases lying between them. CDR3 DNA sequence: TGCGCCAGCAGCTTGGCAGGGATGAACACTGAAGCTTTCTTT. It translates to CASSLAGMNTEAFF. The variable domain in full, with the rest retrieved from reference TRBV5-1 and TRBJ1-1, is KAGVTQTPRYLIKTRGQQVTLSCSPISGHRSVSWYQQTPGQGLQFLFEYFSETQRNKGNFPGRFSGRQFSNSRSEMNVSTLELGDSALYLCASSLAGMNTEAFFGQGTRLTVV.

The rearrangement joins TRBV6-1 to TRBJ1-4; D is perhaps TRBD1 (6 bases). Trimming stripped 4 bases from V and 6 bases from J, with 9 bases between. The CDR3 is 13 amino acids. Per the germline V gene, CDR1 is MNHNS and CDR2 is SASEGT. The CDR3 spells CASSGNRDEKLFF. The CDR3 nucleotides read TGTGCCAGCAGTGGAAACAGGGATGAAAAACTGTTTTTT.

The chain has TRBV11-2 and TRBJ2-7; TRBD2 matches at 7 bases. The J segment lost 3 bases and the V segment lost 4 bases, leaving 6 bases of the junction unmatched. Germline CDR1 and CDR2: SGHAT and FQNNGV. The CDR3 is 14 residues long. CDR3 nucleotide sequence: TGTGCCAGCAGCTCACCCGGCGGGGGCTACGAGCAGTACTTC. Protein product: CASSSPGGGYEQYF.

This clone was recorded a few times. This CDR3 is also generated by other DNA sequences in the sample. This chain links TRBV20-1 with TRBJ1-2; D unresolved. Between the trimmed V and J ends, which lost 2 bases and 5 bases, there was a span of 6 bases. This CDR3 is 11 amino acids long. Germline V gives CDR1 DFQATT, CDR2 SNEGSKA (reference sequence). The CDR3 sequence is CSARREYGYTF. The DNA for the CDR3 is TGCAGTGCTAGAAGGGAGTATGGCTACACCTTC.

For this clone: Germline and junction disagree at one end, which may indicate a read error. The chain is built from TRBV7-8 and TRBJ2-7, with 9 bases identical to TRBD2. Germline V gene lookup returns CDR1 SGHVS and CDR2 FQNEAQ. The CDR3 sequence is 16 residues long. The CDR3 DNA is TGTGCCAGCACCTTACGCGGGGGGGCCTCCGTTACCGAGCAGTACTTC. It is translated as CASTLRGGASVTEQYF.

The gene calls are TRBV29-1 and TRBJ2-5; possibly TRBD2 for D (6 bases). The CDR3 contains 12 residues. Looked up from germline, CDR1 is SQVTM and CDR2 is ANQGSEA. Trimming took off 7 bases at V and 0 bases at J, with 9 bases between the two ends. The CDR3 is CSAGLYQETQYF. The CDR3 nucleotides are TGCAGCGCGGGACTGTACCAAGAGACCCAGTACTTC.

The chain joins TRBV5-4 to TRBJ2-4; D remains ambiguous. The CDR3 spans 15 residues. Germline V gives CDR1 SGHNT, CDR2 YYREEE (reference sequence). V lost 0 bases to trimming and J lost 5 bases, with 12 bases between them. The chain's CDR3 is CASSLDRGLQNIQYF. The CDR3 DNA reads as TGTGCCAGCAGCTTGGATCGCGGATTACAAAACATTCAGTACTTC.

A few counts support this clone. The gene calls are TRBV19 and TRBJ1-4; tentatively, D is TRBD1 (5 bases). The CDR3 covers 15 residues. Germline V gives CDR1 LNHDA, CDR2 SQIVND (reference sequence). V shed 3 bases and J shed 8 bases, with 16 bases lying between them. In nucleotides, the CDR3 is TGTGCCAGTAGTATCCCCAGGGCGTCACGAGAAAAACTGTTTTTT. It translates to CASSIPRASREKLFF. The full variable domain, its missing parts supplied by reference TRBV19 and TRBJ1-4, is DGGITQSPKYLFRKEGQNVTLSCEQNLNHDAMYWYRQDPGQGLRLIYYSQIVNDFQKGDIAEGYSVSREKKESFPLTVTSAQKNPTAFYLCASSIPRASREKLFFGSGTQLSVL.

The chain combines TRBV5-1 with TRBJ2-7; D remains unclear. Germline assignment: CDR1 SGHRS and CDR2 YFSETQ. Trimming stripped 0 bases from V and 0 bases from J, with 7 bases between. This CDR3 contains 14 residues. CDR3 bases: TGCGCCAGCAGCTTGGTAGAGAGCTCCTACGAGCAGTACTTC. Translation: CASSLVESSYEQYF. The variable domain in full, with the rest retrieved from reference TRBV5-1 and TRBJ2-7, is KAGVTQTPRYLIKTRGQQVTLSCSPISGHRSVSWYQQTPGQGLQFLFEYFSETQRNKGNFPGRFSGRQFSNSRSEMNVSTLELGDSALYLCASSLVESSYEQYFGPGTRLTVT.

This clone was counted once. The CDR3 spells CASSLTSGETDTQYF. The CDR3 DNA sequence: TGTGCCAGCAGCCTAACTAGCGGGGAGACGGATACGCAGTATTTT. V and J are TRBV7-2 and TRBJ2-3; 10 bases are a match to TRBD2. From germline, CDR1 is SGHTA and CDR2 FQGNSA. This CDR3 contains 15 residues. Trimming cost V 5 bases and J 6 bases; bases outside gene matches: 8.

The chain uses TRBV7-3 and TRBJ2-1; the match to TRBD2 covers 7 bases. The CDR3 runs to 15 residues. CDR1 SGHTA and CDR2 FQGTGA come from the germline V gene. V shed 0 bases, J shed 4 bases, and the junction held 3 bases outside the gene matches. CDR3 DNA: TGTGCCAGCAGCTTAACGAGCGGGGTATACAATGAGCAGTTCTTC. Amino acid sequence: CASSLTSGVYNEQFF.

The chain joins TRBV6-5 to TRBJ2-4; 8 bases match TRBD1. In germline, CDR1 is MNHEY, CDR2 SVGAGI. This CDR3 is built from 16 residues. V gave up 0 bases and J gave up 13 bases; unmatched junction bases: 14. The CDR3 protein is CASSYSTNPGQVRQYF. The CDR3 coding sequence is TGTGCCAGCAGTTACTCCACGAATCCGGGACAGGTGAGACAGTACTTC.

CDR3 sequence (DNA): TGCGCCAGCAGCAACCGGGACAGGACCAAGGACTATGGCTACACCTTC. It yields the protein CASSNRDRTKDYGYTF. The chain is built from TRBV5-1 and TRBJ1-2; 8 bases line up with TRBD1. This CDR3 region has 16 residues. CDR1 is SGHRS and CDR2 is YFSETQ in the germline V gene. V lost 4 bases to trimming and J lost 3 bases; unmatched junction nucleotides: 11. Combining the CDR3 with reference TRBV5-1 and TRBJ1-2 gives the whole variable domain KAGVTQTPRYLIKTRGQQVTLSCSPISGHRSVSWYQQTPGQGLQFLFEYFSETQRNKGNFPGRFSGRQFSNSRSEMNVSTLELGDSALYLCASSNRDRTKDYGYTFGSGTRLTVV.

The table lists this clone with a few counts. The chain recombines TRBV7-2 with TRBJ1-1; the D gene is possibly TRBD1 (6 bases). This CDR3 contains 13 residues. The V and J ends lost 5 bases and 2 bases respectively, with 9 bases between them. The germline V gene has CDR1 SGHTA and CDR2 FQGNSA. The CDR3 DNA follows: TGTGCCAGCAGCACGGGACAAAACACTGAAGCTTTCTTT. Its translation: CASSTGQNTEAFF.

This chain links TRBV6-5 with TRBJ1-6; TRBD1 is a possible D gene (5 bases). This CDR3 spans 16 amino acids. The germline V and J ends were trimmed by 0 bases and 10 bases, with 16 bases remaining between them. Germline lookup yields CDR1 MNHEY and CDR2 SVGAGI. The CDR3 sequence: CASSYSPVQGESPLHF. CDR3 in DNA: TGTGCCAGCAGTTACTCGCCCGTTCAGGGCGAATCACCCCTCCACTTT.

J is TRBJ1-1 and V is TRBV6-1; no clear D. Germline lookup yields CDR1 MNHNS and CDR2 SASEGT. The V and J ends lost 2 bases and 11 bases respectively, with 15 bases between them. This CDR3 is built from 13 residues. CDR3 bases: TGTGCCAGCAGTGAACAATCCCTTAGGGAGGCTTTCTTT. Translating gives CASSEQSLREAFF.

This clone occurred a few times. V is TRBV7-8 and J is TRBJ2-7, with TRBD2 matching over 7 bases. V gave up 5 bases and J gave up 0 bases; unmatched junction bases: 10. This CDR3 has 16 amino acids. The germline V gene encodes CDR1 SGHVS and CDR2 FQNEAQ. Written as DNA, the CDR3 is TGTGCCAGCAGCCAAGATGGCGGGAGCCCCTCCTACGAGCAGTACTTC. Encoded protein: CASSQDGGSPSYEQYF.

The CDR3 DNA reads as TGTGCCTGGAGTCCTGGTCCGGGTCACGACTACACCTTC. Its protein is CAWSPGPGHDYTF. The chain employs TRBV30 and TRBJ1-2; no reliable D call. The CDR3 is 13 amino acids. Germline V gene data show CDR1 as GTSNPN and CDR2 as SVGIG (reference sequence). Trimming removed 2 bases at V and 10 bases at J, with 17 bases between.